This T cell receptor beta chain was captured by sequencing in a study of tumor-infiltrating lymphocytes in oesophageal squamous cell carcinoma. Germline V gives CDR1 MNHEY, CDR2 SVGAGI. CDR3 length: 14 amino acids. TCRdb ran MiXCR on the PCR reads and lists one entry per CDR3 protein. The sample lists about 9,600 distinct CDR3 sequences; roughly 53% were seen once. Sequencing input: esophageal tumor tissue. This receptor was obtained from a female donor with esophageal squamous cell carcinoma. The chain uses TRBV6-5 and TRBJ2-1; TRBD2 matches 8 bases. The J call may be faulty, since TRBJ2-7 better matches the DNA end. The CDR3 nucleotides read TGTGCCAGCACGCAGCTAGCGGGTGTCCACGAGCAGTACTTC. It specifies CASTQLAGVHEQYF.